The 13 T cell receptor beta chains below come from one sample, sequenced in a study of blood T cell repertoires in COVID-19. This table comes from immunoSEQ multiplex PCR, and its TCRdb copy is limited to in-frame clones, with some not included. Of approximately 70,000 clones listed, around 87% are singletons. The sequencing sample was made of peripheral blood. The receptors derive from a man aged 45-65 years with active COVID-19.

The chain carries TRBV3-1 (or the pseudogene TRBV3-2) and TRBJ1-1, with unresolved D. V shed 1 base and J shed 4 bases, with 7 bases lying between them. CDR3 length: 13 amino acids. Germline V gene data show CDR1 as LGHDT and CDR2 as YNNKEL (reference sequence). The CDR3 bases are TGTGCCAGCAGCCAAGGTCTAGCCACTGAAGCTTTCTTT. Translating gives CASSQGLATEAFF.

The genes are TRBV28 and TRBJ1-4; the match to TRBD1 covers 9 bases. The CDR3 has 13 amino acids. Germline loops: CDR1 MDHEN, CDR2 SYDVKM. V shed 9 bases and J 4 bases; nucleotides not matched to a gene: 3. The chain's CDR3 is CASKTGGNEKLFF. The CDR3 DNA reads TGTGCCAGTAAGACAGGGGGTAATGAAAAACTGTTTTTT.

The chain links TRBV29-1 to TRBJ2-7; maybe TRBD1 (5 bases). The germline gives CDR1 SQVTM, CDR2 ANQGSEA. V lost 4 bases to trimming and J lost 3 bases, with 13 bases between them. This CDR3 spans 13 amino acids. The CDR3 DNA reads as TGCAGCGTTGCGTCCAGGGAACTCTACGAGCAGTACTTC. It codes for CSVASRELYEQYF.

This clone has only a few counts. CDR3: CASSLVDGRGTGELFF. The CDR3 DNA follows: TGTGCCAGCAGCTTAGTAGACGGGAGGGGAACCGGGGAGCTGTTTTTT. The chain links TRBV7-9 to TRBJ2-2; 8 bases agree with TRBD2. The germline V gene has CDR1 SEHNR and CDR2 FQNEAQ (reference sequence). The CDR3 is 16 residues long. V lost 1 base to trimming and J lost 5 bases; unmatched junction nucleotides: 6.

This CDR3 reads CASTGAGDTQYF. CDR3 sequence (DNA): TGTGCCAGCACCGGTGCCGGAGATACGCAGTATTTT. This rearrangement joins TRBV7-9 to TRBJ2-3; D call uncertain. Trimming took 7 bases from V and 5 from J, leaving 10 bases between them. The CDR3 consists of 12 residues. CDR1 is SEHNR and CDR2 is FQNEAQ in the germline V gene (reference sequence).

V is TRBV7-2 and J is TRBJ1-3, with D tentatively TRBD1 (6 bases). Germline V gives CDR1 SGHTA, CDR2 FQGNSA. V lost 4 bases and J 2 bases, leaving 9 bases between the germline ends. CDR3 length: 14 amino acids. The CDR3 reads CASSSQGTGNTIYF. CDR3 sequence (DNA): TGTGCCAGCAGCTCACAGGGTACTGGAAACACCATATATTTT.

This chain links TRBV13 with TRBJ2-3, with 7 bases lining up with TRBD2. The CDR3 consists of 16 residues. Unmatched junction bases numbered 8, after V lost 5 bases and J lost 0 bases. Germline V gene data show CDR1 as PRHDT and CDR2 as FYEKMQ (reference sequence). Here the CDR3 reads CASSPPGGGSTDTQYF. CDR3 sequence (DNA): TGTGCCAGCAGCCCACCGGGCGGGGGTAGCACAGATACGCAGTATTTT.

The chain employs TRBV18 and TRBJ2-5; D is perhaps TRBD2 (6 bases). Germline lookup yields CDR1 KGHSH and CDR2 LQKENI. Trimming cost V 4 bases and J 2 bases, with 14 bases left between them. CDR3 size: 15 residues. The CDR3 nucleotides read TGTGCCAGCTCACAGGAATTAGGGAGGCAAGAGACCCAGTACTTC. Protein product: CASSQELGRQETQYF.

The chain employs TRBV15 and TRBJ1-5; TRBD1 might be the D (5 bases). Trimming removed 0 bases at V and 4 bases at J, with 10 bases between. The germline V gene has CDR1 LNHNV and CDR2 YYDKDF (reference sequence). CDR3 length equals 15 residues. CDR3 nucleotides: TGTGCCACCAGCAGAGATATACAGGCGAATCAGCCCCAGCATTTT. Amino acid sequence: CATSRDIQANQPQHF.

This chain connects TRBV25-1 to TRBJ1-6; D is uncertain. CDR1 and CDR2 (germline): MGHDK, SYGVNS. The CDR3 has 13 residues. V lost 0 bases to trimming and J lost 8 bases, with 5 bases between them. The CDR3 loop reads CASSEYQDSPLHF. The CDR3 DNA reads TGTGCCAGCAGTGAATATCAGGATTCACCCCTCCACTTT.

The chain has TRBV6-5 and TRBJ2-7; tentative D call: TRBD1 (5 bases). The V gene's germline CDR1 is MNHEY and CDR2 SVGAGI. The CDR3 covers 15 residues. V lost 2 bases, J lost 2 bases, and 13 bases lay in between. DNA for the CDR3: TGTGCCAGCAGTTACGTCAGGGTCCAGCCCTACGAGCAGTACTTC. It yields the protein CASSYVRVQPYEQYF.

The rearrangement uses TRBV4-3 and TRBJ1-2; the D is unclear. The CDR3 is 13 residues long. The germline gives CDR1 LGHNA, CDR2 YSLEER. V shed 1 base and J shed 6 bases, with 9 bases lying between them. In DNA form, the CDR3 reads TGCGCCAGCAGCCAAGTGGGAGGGAATGGCTACACCTTC. It is translated as CASSQVGGNGYTF.

This clone was counted a few times. The chain employs TRBV5-5 and TRBJ1-5; D gene unclear. This CDR3 spans 14 amino acids. The germline gives CDR1 SGHKS, CDR2 YYEKEE (reference sequence). Trimming took off 2 bases at V and 0 bases at J, with 6 bases between the two ends. The CDR3: CASSLDYSNQPQHF. The CDR3 DNA reads TGTGCCAGCAGCTTAGACTATAGCAATCAGCCCCAGCATTTT.